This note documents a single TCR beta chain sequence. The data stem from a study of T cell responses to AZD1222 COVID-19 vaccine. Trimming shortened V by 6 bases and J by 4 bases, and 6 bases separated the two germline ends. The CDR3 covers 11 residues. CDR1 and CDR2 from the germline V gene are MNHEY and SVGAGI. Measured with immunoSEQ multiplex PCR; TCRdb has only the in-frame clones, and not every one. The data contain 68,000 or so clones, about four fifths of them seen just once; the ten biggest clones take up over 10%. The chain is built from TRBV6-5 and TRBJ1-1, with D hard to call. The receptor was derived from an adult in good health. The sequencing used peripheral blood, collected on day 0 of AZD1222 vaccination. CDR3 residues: CASRVGTEAFF. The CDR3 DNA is TGTGCCAGCAGGGTGGGCACTGAAGCTTTCTTT.